This T cell receptor beta chain stems from a study of human T cells and chemical hapten exposure. Study-level results: TCRs at a frequency above 1 in 1000 stayed unchanged with DPC sensitization.

TCRdb re-analysed the RACE reads in MiXCR, keeping a single row per CDR3 protein. The data hold roughly 150,000 distinct CDR3 sequences, with 10% to 15% observed a single time. Trimming left V 5 bases short and J 14 bases short, with 19 bases between. Germline V lookup: CDR1 MNHEY, CDR2 SVGEGT. The CDR3 consists of 13 residues. This clonotype was seen more than once but under ten times. Its antigen is unknown. Time point given: patch test 2, 6 weeks after DPC sensitization. Specified treatment: therapeutic diphenylcyclopropenone sensitization with weekly scalp DPC. This receptor was identified in a woman between 50 and 59 years old with alopecia areata. Some clones in this sample may be carry-over from other donors' samples. The specimen comprised whole blood, sampled in connection with sensitization to the hapten diphenylcyclopropenone (DPC). The chain combines TRBV6-2 or TRBV6-3 with TRBJ2-1; possibly TRBD1 or TRBD2 for D (5 bases each). CDR3 sequence reads: CASSNQGEGEEFF. The CDR3 nucleotides read TGTGCCAGCAGTAACCAGGGAGAGGGAGAAGAGTTCTTC.